This T cell receptor beta chain originates from a study of T cells in Graves' hyperthyroidism and ophthalmopathy. From RNA transcripts, TCR beta CDR3 regions were amplified. The HTBI primer set was used in a first-round RT-PCR of the TCR CDR3. Via MiXCR, TCRdb re-called the multiplex PCR reads, giving one row per CDR3 protein. The repertoire includes 400,000 to 500,000 distinct CDR3 sequences, about 13% of them detected once, and roughly 4.8% sits in the top ten. The CDR3 covers 15 residues. Per germline, CDR1 LNHDA and CDR2 SQIVND (reference sequence). Deletions cut 10 bases from V and 7 bases from J, with 25 bases between.

The sample consisted of blood. This receptor was taken from a woman aged 18-29 years with Graves' hyperthyroidism. The rearrangement uses TRBV19 and TRBJ1-2; no firm D call. CDR3 loop: CATKTPTRNKAGYTF. The CDR3 region has the DNA TGTGCCACCAAAACCCCAACAAGGAACAAGGCTGGCTACACCTTC.